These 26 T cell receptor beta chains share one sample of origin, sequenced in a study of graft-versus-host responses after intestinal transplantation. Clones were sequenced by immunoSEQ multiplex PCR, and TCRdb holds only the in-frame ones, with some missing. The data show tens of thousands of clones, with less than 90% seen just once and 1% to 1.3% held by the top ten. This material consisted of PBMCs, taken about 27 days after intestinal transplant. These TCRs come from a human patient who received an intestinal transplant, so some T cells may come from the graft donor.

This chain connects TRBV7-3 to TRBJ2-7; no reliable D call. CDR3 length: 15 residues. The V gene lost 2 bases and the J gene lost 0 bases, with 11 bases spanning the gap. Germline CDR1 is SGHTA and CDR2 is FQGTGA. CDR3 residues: CASSLGPTSSYEQYF. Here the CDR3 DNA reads TGTGCCAGCAGCTTAGGCCCGACTTCCTCCTACGAGCAGTACTTC.

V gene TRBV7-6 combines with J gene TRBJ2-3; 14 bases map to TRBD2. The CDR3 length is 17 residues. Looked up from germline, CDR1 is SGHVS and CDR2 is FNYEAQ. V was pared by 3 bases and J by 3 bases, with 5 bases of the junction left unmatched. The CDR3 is CASSFRLAGGVTDTQYF. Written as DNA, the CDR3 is TGTGCCAGCAGCTTCCGACTAGCGGGAGGGGTTACAGATACGCAGTATTTT.

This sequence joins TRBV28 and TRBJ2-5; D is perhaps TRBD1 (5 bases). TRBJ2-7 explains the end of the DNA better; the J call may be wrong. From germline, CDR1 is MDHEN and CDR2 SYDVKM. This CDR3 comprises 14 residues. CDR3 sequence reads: CASSPQGQFYEQYF. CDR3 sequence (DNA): TGTGCCAGCAGCCCCCAGGGCCAATTCTACGAGCAGTACTTC.

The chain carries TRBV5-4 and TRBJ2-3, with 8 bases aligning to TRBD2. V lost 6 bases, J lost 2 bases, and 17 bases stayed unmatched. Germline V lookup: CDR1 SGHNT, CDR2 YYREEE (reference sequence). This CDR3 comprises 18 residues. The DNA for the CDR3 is TGTGCCAGCACCACTCCACGAGGAGCGGGGGACCTCACAGATACGCAGTATTTT. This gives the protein CASTTPRGAGDLTDTQYF.

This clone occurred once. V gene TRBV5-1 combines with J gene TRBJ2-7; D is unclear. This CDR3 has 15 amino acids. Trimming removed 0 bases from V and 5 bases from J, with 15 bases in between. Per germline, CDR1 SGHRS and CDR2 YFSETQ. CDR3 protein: CASSLERSGSDEQYF. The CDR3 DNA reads TGCGCCAGCAGCTTGGAACGTTCCGGGTCCGACGAGCAGTACTTC.

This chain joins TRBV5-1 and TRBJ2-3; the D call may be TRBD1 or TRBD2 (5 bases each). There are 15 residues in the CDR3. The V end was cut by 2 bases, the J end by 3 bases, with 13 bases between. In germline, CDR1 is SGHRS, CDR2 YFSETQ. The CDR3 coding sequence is TGCGCCAGCAGCTTCCGGGACCCAGGGACAGATACGCAGTATTTT. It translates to CASSFRDPGTDTQYF. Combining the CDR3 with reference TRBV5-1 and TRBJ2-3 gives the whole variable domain KAGVTQTPRYLIKTRGQQVTLSCSPISGHRSVSWYQQTPGQGLQFLFEYFSETQRNKGNFPGRFSGRQFSNSRSEMNVSTLELGDSALYLCASSFRDPGTDTQYFGPGTRLTVL.

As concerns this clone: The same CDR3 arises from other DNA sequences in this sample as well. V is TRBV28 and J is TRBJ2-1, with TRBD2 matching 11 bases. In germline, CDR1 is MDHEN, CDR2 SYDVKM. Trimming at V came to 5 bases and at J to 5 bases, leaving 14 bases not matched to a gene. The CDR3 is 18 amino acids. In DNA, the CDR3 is TGTGCCAGCAGTGGACTAGCGGGTTTCCCTAACCGACACAATGAGCAGTTCTTC. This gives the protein CASSGLAGFPNRHNEQFF.

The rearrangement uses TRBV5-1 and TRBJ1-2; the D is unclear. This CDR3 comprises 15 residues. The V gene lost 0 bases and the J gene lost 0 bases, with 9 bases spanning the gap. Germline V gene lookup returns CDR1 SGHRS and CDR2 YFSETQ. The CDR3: CASSLDPGTNYGYTF. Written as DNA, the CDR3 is TGCGCCAGCAGCTTGGATCCCGGCACTAACTATGGCTACACCTTC. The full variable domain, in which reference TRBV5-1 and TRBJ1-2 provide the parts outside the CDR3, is KAGVTQTPRYLIKTRGQQVTLSCSPISGHRSVSWYQQTPGQGLQFLFEYFSETQRNKGNFPGRFSGRQFSNSRSEMNVSTLELGDSALYLCASSLDPGTNYGYTFGSGTRLTVV.

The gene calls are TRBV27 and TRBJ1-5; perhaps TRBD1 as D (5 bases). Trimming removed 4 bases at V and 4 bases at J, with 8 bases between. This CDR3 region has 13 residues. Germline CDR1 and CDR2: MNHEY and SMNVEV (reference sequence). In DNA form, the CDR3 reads TGTGCCAGCAGTTCAGGGTTTAATCAGCCCCAGCATTTT. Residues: CASSSGFNQPQHF.

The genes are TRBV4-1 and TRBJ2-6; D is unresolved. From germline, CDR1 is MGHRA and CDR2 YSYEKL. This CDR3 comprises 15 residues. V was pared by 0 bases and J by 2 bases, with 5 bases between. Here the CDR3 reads CASSQDDAGANVLTF. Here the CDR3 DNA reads TGCGCCAGCAGCCAAGACGACGCTGGGGCCAACGTCCTGACTTTC.

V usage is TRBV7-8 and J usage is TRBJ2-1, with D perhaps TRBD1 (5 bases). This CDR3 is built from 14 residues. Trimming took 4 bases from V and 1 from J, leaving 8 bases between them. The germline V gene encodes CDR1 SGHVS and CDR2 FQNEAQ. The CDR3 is CASSWTKSYNEQFF. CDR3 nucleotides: TGTGCCAGCAGCTGGACAAAATCCTACAATGAGCAGTTCTTC.

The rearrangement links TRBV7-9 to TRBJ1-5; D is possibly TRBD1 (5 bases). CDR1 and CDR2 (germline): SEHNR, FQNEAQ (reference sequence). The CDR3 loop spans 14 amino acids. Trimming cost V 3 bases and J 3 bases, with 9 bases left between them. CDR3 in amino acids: CASSFTGLNQPQHF. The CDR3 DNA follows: TGTGCCAGCAGCTTCACGGGGCTCAATCAGCCCCAGCATTTT.

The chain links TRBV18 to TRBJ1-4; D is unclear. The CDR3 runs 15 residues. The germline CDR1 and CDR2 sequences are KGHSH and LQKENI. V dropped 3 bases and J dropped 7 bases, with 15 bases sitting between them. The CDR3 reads CASSPSGMRVEKLFF. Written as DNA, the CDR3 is TGTGCCAGCTCACCGTCTGGGATGAGGGTTGAAAAACTGTTTTTT. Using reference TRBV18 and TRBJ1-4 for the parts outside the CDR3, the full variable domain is NAGVMQNPRHLVRRRGQEARLRCSPMKGHSHVYWYRQLPEEGLKFMVYLQKENIIDESGMPKERFSAEFPKEGPSILRIQQVVRGDSAAYFCASSPSGMRVEKLFFGSGTQLSVL.

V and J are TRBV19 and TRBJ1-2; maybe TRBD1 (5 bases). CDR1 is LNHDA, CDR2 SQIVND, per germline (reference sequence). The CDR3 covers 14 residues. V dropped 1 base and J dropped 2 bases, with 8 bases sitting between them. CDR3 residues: CASSIATANYGYTF. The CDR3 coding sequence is TGTGCCAGTAGTATAGCGACAGCCAACTATGGCTACACCTTC.

The CDR3 DNA is TGTGCCAGTAGCGCCCTCGGGGCAGGGCGGTATTTCCATGAGCAGTTCTTC. Its translation is CASSALGAGRYFHEQFF. This chain uses TRBV19 with TRBJ2-1; D tentatively fits TRBD1 or TRBD2 (5 bases each). Germline V lookup: CDR1 LNHDA, CDR2 SQIVND (reference sequence). CDR3 size: 17 residues. Trimming left V 6 bases short and J 8 bases short, with 26 bases between.

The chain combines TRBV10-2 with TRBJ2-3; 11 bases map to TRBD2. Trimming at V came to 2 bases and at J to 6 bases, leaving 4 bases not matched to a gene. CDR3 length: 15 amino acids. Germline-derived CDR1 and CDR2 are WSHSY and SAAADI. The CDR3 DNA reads TGCGCCAGCAGTGAGGCTTCTAGCGGGGGGGATACGCAGTATTTT. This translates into CASSEASSGGDTQYF.

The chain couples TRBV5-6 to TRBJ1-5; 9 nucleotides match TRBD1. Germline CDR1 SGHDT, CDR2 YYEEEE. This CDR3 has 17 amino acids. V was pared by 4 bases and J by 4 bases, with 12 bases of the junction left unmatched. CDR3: CASSRRNTGGWNQPQHF. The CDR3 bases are TGTGCCAGCAGCCGAAGGAATACAGGGGGCTGGAATCAGCCCCAGCATTTT.

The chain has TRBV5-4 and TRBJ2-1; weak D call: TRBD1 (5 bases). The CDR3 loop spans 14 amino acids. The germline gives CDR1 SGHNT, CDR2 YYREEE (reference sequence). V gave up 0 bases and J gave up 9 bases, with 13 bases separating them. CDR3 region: CASSLDQGTGEQFF. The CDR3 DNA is TGTGCCAGCAGCTTGGACCAGGGAACAGGTGAGCAGTTCTTC.

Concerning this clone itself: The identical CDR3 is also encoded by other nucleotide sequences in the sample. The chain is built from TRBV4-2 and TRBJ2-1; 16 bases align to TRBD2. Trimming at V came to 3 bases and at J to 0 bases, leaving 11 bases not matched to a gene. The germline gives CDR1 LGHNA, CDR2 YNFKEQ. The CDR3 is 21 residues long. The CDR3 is CASSQIPGLAGGPGSYNEQFF. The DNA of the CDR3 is TGTGCCAGCAGCCAGATCCCGGGACTAGCGGGGGGGCCGGGCTCCTACAATGAGCAGTTCTTC.

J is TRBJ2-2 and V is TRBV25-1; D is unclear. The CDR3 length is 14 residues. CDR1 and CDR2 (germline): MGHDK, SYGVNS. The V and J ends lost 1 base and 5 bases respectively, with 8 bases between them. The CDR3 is CASSELFRTGELFF. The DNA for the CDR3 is TGTGCCAGCAGTGAATTATTTCGTACCGGGGAGCTGTTTTTT. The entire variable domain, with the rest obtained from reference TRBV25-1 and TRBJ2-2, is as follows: EADIYQTPRYLVIGTGKKITLECSQTMGHDKMYWYQQDPGMELHLIHYSYGVNSTEKGDLSSESTVSRIRTEHFPLTLESARPSHTSQYLCASSELFRTGELFFGEGSRLTVL.

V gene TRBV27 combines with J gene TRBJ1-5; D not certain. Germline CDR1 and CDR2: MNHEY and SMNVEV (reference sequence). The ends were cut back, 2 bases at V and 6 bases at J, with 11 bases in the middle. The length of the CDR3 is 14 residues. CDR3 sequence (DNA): TGTGCCAGCAGTTTAGGGATAGGCGGTCAGCCCCAGCATTTT. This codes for CASSLGIGGQPQHF.

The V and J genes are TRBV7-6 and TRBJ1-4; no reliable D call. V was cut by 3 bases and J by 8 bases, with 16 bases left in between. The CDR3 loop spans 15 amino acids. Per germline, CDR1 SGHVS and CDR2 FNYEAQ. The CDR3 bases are TGTGCCAGCAGCTTCGAGACTCTAAGAAGCGAAAAACTGTTTTTT. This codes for CASSFETLRSEKLFF.

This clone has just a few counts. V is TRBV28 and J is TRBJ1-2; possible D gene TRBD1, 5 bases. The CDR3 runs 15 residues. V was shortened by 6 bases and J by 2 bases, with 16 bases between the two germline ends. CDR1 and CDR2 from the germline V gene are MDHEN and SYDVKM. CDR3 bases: TGTGCCAGCAGCAGAACGGCGGGGGTCAACTATGGCTACACCTTC. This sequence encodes CASSRTAGVNYGYTF.

CDR3 DNA: TGCGCCAGCAGCCCTAACAGGGGAGAGACCCAGTACTTC. Translating gives CASSPNRGETQYF. The V call is TRBV10-1, the J call TRBJ2-5; TRBD1 matches 7 bases. The CDR3 extends over 13 amino acids. Germline V CDR1 and CDR2: WNHNN, SYGVQD (reference sequence). Trimming at V came to 6 bases and at J to 4 bases, leaving 5 bases not matched to a gene.

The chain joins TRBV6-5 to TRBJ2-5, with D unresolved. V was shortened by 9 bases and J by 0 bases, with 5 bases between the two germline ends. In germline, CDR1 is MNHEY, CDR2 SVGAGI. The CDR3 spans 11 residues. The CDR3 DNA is TGTGCCAGTTCAAACCAAGAGACCCAGTACTTC. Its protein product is CASSNQETQYF.

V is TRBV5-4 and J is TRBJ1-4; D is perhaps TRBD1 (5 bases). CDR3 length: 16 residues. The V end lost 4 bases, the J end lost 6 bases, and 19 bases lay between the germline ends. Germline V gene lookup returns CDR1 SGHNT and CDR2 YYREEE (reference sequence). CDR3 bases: TGTGCCAGCAGCCCTGAACCGGGGCAGACATATGAAAAACTGTTTTTT. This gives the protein CASSPEPGQTYEKLFF.